The 28 T cell receptor beta chains below all came from one sample that was sequenced in a study of cytomegalovirus exposure and HLA in healthy donors (dated by TCRdb to the late 2010s). The library was obtained by the immunoSEQ multiplex PCR assay. A mixture of 60 forward primers for TCR Vbeta segments and 13 reverse primers for TCR Jbeta segments was used in the multiplex PCR. The source is immuneACCESS, and TCRdb retained only in-frame sequences with V and J called. Part of the clones is not carried over; for the studies checked, unresolved V genes explain less than half of this, and the remainder is unexplained. The sample table lists approximately 150,000 clones, 75% to 90% of them with a count of one. The ten most abundant clones make up under 3% of the sample. Sequenced material: PBMCs. The receptors stem from a male donor in good health and CMV-seronegative.

The rearrangement uses TRBV27 and TRBJ1-1; D is possibly TRBD1 (6 bases). Germline CDR1 MNHEY, CDR2 SMNVEV (reference sequence). There are 11 residues in the CDR3. V lost 4 bases and J lost 9, with 9 bases in between. The CDR3 DNA reads TGTGCCAGCAGTTCCACAGGGCAAGCTTTCTTT. Amino acids: CASSSTGQAFF.

This chain joins TRBV6-4 and TRBJ2-1; D not certain. The germline V and J ends were trimmed by 5 bases and 0 bases, with 8 bases remaining between them. The length of the CDR3 is 14 residues. Per germline, CDR1 MRHNA and CDR2 SNTAGT. CDR3 protein: CASSSSTSYNEQFF. In nucleotides, the CDR3 is TGTGCCAGCAGTTCCTCTACCTCCTACAATGAGCAGTTCTTC.

About this clone itself: This specimen includes other DNA sequences encoding the same CDR3. The gene calls are TRBV2 and TRBJ1-1; D perhaps matches TRBD1 (5 bases). V was pared by 2 bases and J by 5 bases, with 9 bases between. Germline CDR1 SNHLY, CDR2 FYNNEI. This CDR3 contains 13 residues. CDR3 coding DNA: TGTGCCAGCAGTGAACGGGGGGGTACTGAAGCTTTCTTT. Translation: CASSERGGTEAFF.

For the CDR3, the DNA is TGTGCCATTTCCGGGACTAGCGGGGGCCCAGCCGGTACGCAGTATTTT. Its protein is CAISGTSGGPAGTQYF. This sequence joins TRBV10-3 and TRBJ2-3; 14 bases are shared with TRBD2. Trimming at V came to 9 bases and at J to 8 bases, leaving 13 bases not matched to a gene. CDR3 length: 16 residues. Per germline, CDR1 ENHRY and CDR2 SYGVKD.

In this sample, this clone turned up a few times. The V gene is TRBV7-9, the J gene TRBJ1-3; 7 nucleotides agree with TRBD1. In germline, CDR1 is SEHNR, CDR2 FQNEAQ (reference sequence). V was pared by 0 bases and J by 0 bases, with 2 bases of the junction left unmatched. The length of the CDR3 is 16 residues. CDR3: CASSLAGQSSGNTIYF. The CDR3 bases are TGTGCCAGCAGCTTAGCGGGACAGAGCTCTGGAAACACCATATATTTT. The complete variable domain, with remaining parts taken from reference TRBV7-9 and TRBJ1-3, reads DTGVSQNPRHKITKRGQNVTFRCDPISEHNRLYWYRQTLGQGPEFLTYFQNEAQLEKSRLLSDRFSAERPKGSFSTLEIQRTEQGDSAMYLCASSLAGQSSGNTIYFGEGSWLTVV.

The sample holds a few counts of this clone. J is TRBJ2-5 and V is TRBV2; 8 positions match TRBD2. CDR1 SNHLY and CDR2 FYNNEI come from the germline V gene. The CDR3 is 13 amino acids. J was trimmed by 4 bases and V by 7 bases; bases with no gene match: 5. The CDR3 spells CASTPGGGETQYF. In DNA form, the CDR3 reads TGTGCCAGCACTCCGGGGGGGGGAGAGACCCAGTACTTC.

V is TRBV10-3 and J is TRBJ1-1; 8 bases align to TRBD1. The trim removed 3 bases at V and 7 bases at J, leaving 4 bases unmatched. Germline loops: CDR1 ENHRY, CDR2 SYGVKD. The CDR3 is 13 amino acids. The chain's CDR3 is CAISEQGQGEAFF. Written as DNA, the CDR3 is TGTGCCATCAGTGAACAAGGACAGGGTGAAGCTTTCTTT.

The genes are TRBV7-2 and TRBJ1-5; TRBD1 is a possible D gene (6 bases). Germline V gives CDR1 SGHTA, CDR2 FQGNSA. The CDR3 runs to 14 residues. Trimming shortened V by 4 bases and J by 6 bases, and 13 bases separated the two germline ends. The CDR3 coding sequence is TGTGCCAGCAGCTCAACTCAAGGGGGTCAGCCCCAGCATTTT. As protein: CASSSTQGGQPQHF.

V gene TRBV29-1 combines with J gene TRBJ2-7; TRBD2 aligns across 9 bases. Looked up from germline, CDR1 is SQVTM and CDR2 is ANQGSEA. The ends lost 7 bases at V and 6 bases at J; junction bases unmatched: 10. The CDR3 runs 13 residues. Here the CDR3 reads CSGGRGGPGEQYF. The DNA of the CDR3 is TGCAGCGGCGGGAGGGGGGGTCCTGGCGAGCAGTACTTC.

V and J are TRBV5-4 and TRBJ1-1; D is unclear. V lost 0 bases to trimming and J lost 1 base, with 7 bases between them. Germline loops: CDR1 SGHNT, CDR2 YYREEE (reference sequence). The CDR3 totals 14 residues. CDR3 nucleotides: TGTGCCAGCAGCTTGGGAGGAGAGAACACTGAAGCTTTCTTT. Its translation is CASSLGGENTEAFF. The whole variable domain, remainder taken from reference TRBV5-4 and TRBJ1-1, is ETGVTQSPTHLIKTRGQQVTLRCSSQSGHNTVSWYQQALGQGPQFIFQYYREEENGRGNFPPRFSGLQFPNYSSELNVNALELDDSALYLCASSLGGENTEAFFGQGTRLTVV.

The rearrangement uses TRBV11-3 and TRBJ2-5; 10 bases map to TRBD1. Germline V gene lookup returns CDR1 SGHNT and CDR2 YENEEA. J lost 0 bases, V lost 1 base, and 2 bases had no gene match. This CDR3 is built from 16 residues. CDR3 in amino acids: CASSLGQGAYQETQYF. DNA for the CDR3: TGTGCCAGCAGCTTAGGACAGGGGGCTTACCAAGAGACCCAGTACTTC.

In regard to this clone: A junction boundary mismatches the germline segment, possibly from a read error. The V call is TRBV12-5, the J call TRBJ2-7; TRBD1 or TRBD2 may be the D gene (5 bases each). The germline CDR1 and CDR2 sequences are LGHNT and FRNRAP. The CDR3 contains 12 residues. Here the CDR3 DNA reads TGTGCTAGTGGCTTGGGACGGGGCGAGCAGTACTTC. Protein sequence: CASGLGRGEQYF.

The CDR3 sequence: CASSWGEGSGNQPQHF. DNA of the CDR3: TGCGCCAGCAGTTGGGGGGAGGGGTCGGGCAATCAGCCCCAGCATTTT. V and J are TRBV5-1 and TRBJ1-5, with D tentatively TRBD1 (5 bases). Trimming took 5 bases from V and 2 from J, leaving 17 bases between them. The CDR3 runs to 16 residues. CDR1 and CDR2 from the germline V gene are SGHRS and YFSETQ. The full variable domain, rest sourced from reference TRBV5-1 and TRBJ1-5, is KAGVTQTPRYLIKTRGQQVTLSCSPISGHRSVSWYQQTPGQGLQFLFEYFSETQRNKGNFPGRFSGRQFSNSRSEMNVSTLELGDSALYLCASSWGEGSGNQPQHFGDGTRLSIL.

This chain links TRBV5-4 with TRBJ2-2, with 7 bases aligning to TRBD1. Germline CDR1 and CDR2: SGHNT and YYREEE (reference sequence). V gave up 1 base and J gave up 5 bases; unmatched junction bases: 5. The CDR3 is 15 amino acids. The CDR3 bases are TGTGCCAGCAGCTTGAAGACAGGGTATACCGGGGAGCTGTTTTTT. This codes for CASSLKTGYTGELFF.

As regards this clone: Germline and junction disagree at one end, which may indicate a read error. This chain connects TRBV7-7 to TRBJ1-1; TRBD1 might be the D (5 bases). Germline CDR1 and CDR2: SSHAT and FNYEAQ (reference sequence). The CDR3 totals 15 residues. The CDR3 sequence: CASSAQVGGITEAFF. CDR3 bases: TGTGCTAGCAGCGCCCAAGTGGGGGGTATCACTGAAGCTTTCTTT.

The chain carries TRBV5-6 and TRBJ2-7, with 8 bases identical to TRBD1. Unmatched junction bases numbered 5, after V lost 0 bases and J lost 3 bases. The CDR3 has 15 amino acids. From germline, CDR1 is SGHDT and CDR2 YYEEEE. CDR3 sequence reads: CASSLAGQVYYEQYF. The CDR3 DNA reads TGTGCCAGCAGCTTGGCGGGACAGGTATACTACGAGCAGTACTTC. Together with reference TRBV5-6 and TRBJ2-7, the CDR3 gives the full variable domain: DAGVTQSPTHLIKTRGQQVTLRCSPKSGHDTVSWYQQALGQGPQFIFQYYEEEERQRGNFPDRFSGHQFPNYSSELNVNALLLGDSALYLCASSLAGQVYYEQYFGPGTRLTVT.

This sequence joins TRBV6-5 and TRBJ1-1; D call uncertain. V was pared by 5 bases and J by 2 bases, with 3 bases between. In germline, CDR1 is MNHEY, CDR2 SVGAGI. The CDR3 totals 11 residues. The CDR3 reads CASSHNTEAFF. CDR3 DNA sequence: TGTGCCAGCAGTCATAACACTGAAGCTTTCTTT.

This clone came up once. V usage is TRBV7-9 and J usage is TRBJ1-4; no clear D. Trimming cost V 3 bases and J 7 bases, with 12 bases left between them. CDR1 is SEHNR and CDR2 is FQNEAQ in the germline V gene (reference sequence). This CDR3 spans 14 amino acids. DNA of the CDR3: TGTGCCAGCAGCTTCCCGGGAGAGGCTGAAAAACTGTTTTTT. Translating it yields CASSFPGEAEKLFF.

The J gene is TRBJ2-2, the V gene TRBV18, with 8 positions matching TRBD2. The germline CDR1 and CDR2 sequences are KGHSH and LQKENI. V lost 6 bases, J lost 5 bases, and 8 bases stayed unmatched. The CDR3 runs to 15 residues. The CDR3 DNA reads as TGTGCCAGCTCCCTAAGCGGGGGCCGAACCGGGGAGCTGTTTTTT. Residues: CASSLSGGRTGELFF.

The chain uses TRBV5-1 and TRBJ2-7, with 9 bases aligning to TRBD1. The CDR3 covers 17 residues. After removal of 3 bases from V and 3 bases from J, the junction contained 13 bases not matched to a gene. CDR1 is SGHRS, CDR2 YFSETQ, per germline. The CDR3 protein is CASSSEQGAKDYYEQYF. The CDR3 DNA is TGCGCCAGCAGCTCAGAACAGGGGGCCAAGGACTACTACGAGCAGTACTTC.

This clone has just a few counts. The rearrangement uses TRBV11-2 and TRBJ2-6, with D perhaps matching TRBD1 (5 bases). Per germline, CDR1 SGHAT and CDR2 FQNNGV. There are 12 residues in the CDR3. Trimming left V 6 bases short and J 13 bases short, with 13 bases between. The CDR3 loop reads CASSLRREVLTF. The CDR3, as DNA: TGTGCCAGCAGTCTCCGCAGGGAAGTCCTGACTTTC.

This clone was observed a handful of times. The rearrangement joins TRBV29-1 to TRBJ2-1; 8 positions match TRBD1. Germline CDR1 SQVTM, CDR2 ANQGSEA. V lost 6 bases and J lost 4; bases outside the gene matches: 11. The CDR3 contains 15 residues. In DNA form, the CDR3 reads TGCAGCGTGATACCTCTGGGGACAGGATACAATGAGCAGTTCTTC. It codes for CSVIPLGTGYNEQFF.

In its sample, this clone was seen once. The chain joins TRBV5-1 to TRBJ1-1; 8 nucleotides agree with TRBD1. Germline V gives CDR1 SGHRS, CDR2 YFSETQ. The trim removed 5 bases at V and 5 bases at J, leaving 5 bases unmatched. The CDR3 spans 13 residues. The CDR3 DNA reads TGCGCCAGCAGTTTTACAGGGGGTACTGAAGCTTTCTTT. Amino acids: CASSFTGGTEAFF.

There are a few counts of this clone. The chain has TRBV30 and TRBJ1-1; possible D gene TRBD1, 6 bases. The CDR3 is made up of 12 amino acids. Trimming took off 3 bases at V and 3 bases at J, with 8 bases between the two ends. CDR1 is GTSNPN and CDR2 is SVGIG in the germline V gene (reference sequence). As DNA, the CDR3 is TGTGCCTGGAGACAGGGACACACTGAAGCTTTCTTT. Its protein is CAWRQGHTEAFF.

This clone came up a few times. The chain joins TRBV7-8 to TRBJ2-1; 7 bases match TRBD2. V gave up 5 bases and J gave up 9 bases; unmatched junction bases: 19. The CDR3 sequence is 17 residues long. The germline CDR1 and CDR2 sequences are SGHVS and FQNEAQ. The CDR3 loop is CASSIPGLPPVVGEQFF. The CDR3 DNA is TGTGCCAGCAGCATCCCGGGACTACCGCCGGTGGTGGGTGAGCAGTTCTTC.

The chain employs TRBV15 and TRBJ2-7; 8 bases align to TRBD2. This CDR3 spans 14 amino acids. With V trimmed by 1 base and J by 2 bases, 1 base remained unmatched. CDR1 and CDR2 (germline): LNHNV, YYDKDF (reference sequence). CDR3 region: CATSRAGGAYEQYF. In nucleotides, the CDR3 is TGTGCCACCAGCAGAGCGGGGGGGGCCTACGAGCAGTACTTC.

This chain links TRBV19 with TRBJ2-2, with D possibly being TRBD2 (7 bases). The germline V gene has CDR1 LNHDA and CDR2 SQIVND (reference sequence). The CDR3 spans 15 residues. The germline V and J ends were trimmed by 1 base and 5 bases, with 11 bases remaining between them. For the CDR3, the DNA is TGTGCCAGTAGTATAGTGGGGGGGCGAACCGGGGAGCTGTTTTTT. Its translation: CASSIVGGRTGELFF.

The chain links TRBV5-1 to TRBJ2-5; 10 bases are a match to TRBD1. Trimming removed 4 bases from V and 5 bases from J; junction bases left unmatched: 5. The CDR3 extends over 14 amino acids. Germline CDR1 and CDR2: SGHRS and YFSETQ. The CDR3 region is CASSRDRGRETQYF. The CDR3, as DNA: TGCGCCAGCAGCAGAGACAGGGGGCGGGAGACCCAGTACTTC.